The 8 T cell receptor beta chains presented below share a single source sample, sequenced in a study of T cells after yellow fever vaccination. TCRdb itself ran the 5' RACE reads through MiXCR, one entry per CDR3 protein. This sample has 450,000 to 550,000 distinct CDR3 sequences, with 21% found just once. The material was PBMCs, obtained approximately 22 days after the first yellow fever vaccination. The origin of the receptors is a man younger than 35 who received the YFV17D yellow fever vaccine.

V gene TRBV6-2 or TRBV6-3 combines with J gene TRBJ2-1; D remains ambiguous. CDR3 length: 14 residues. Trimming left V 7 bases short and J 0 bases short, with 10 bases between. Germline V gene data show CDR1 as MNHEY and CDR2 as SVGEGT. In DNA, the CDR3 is TGTGCCAGCATTACAATCGGCTCCTACAATGAGCAGTTCTTC. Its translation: CASITIGSYNEQFF.

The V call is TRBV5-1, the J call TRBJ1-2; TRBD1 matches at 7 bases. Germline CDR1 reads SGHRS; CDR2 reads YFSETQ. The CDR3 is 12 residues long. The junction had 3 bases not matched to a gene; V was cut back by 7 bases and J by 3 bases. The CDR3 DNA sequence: TGCGCCAGCCAGGGGGTCGACTATGGCTACACCTTC. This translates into CASQGVDYGYTF.

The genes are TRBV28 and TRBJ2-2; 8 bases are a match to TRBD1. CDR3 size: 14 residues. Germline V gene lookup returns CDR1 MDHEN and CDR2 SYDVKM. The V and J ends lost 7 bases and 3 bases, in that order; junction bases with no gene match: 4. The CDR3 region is CASKTGEDTGELFF. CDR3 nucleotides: TGTGCCAGCAAGACAGGGGAAGACACCGGGGAGCTGTTTTTT.

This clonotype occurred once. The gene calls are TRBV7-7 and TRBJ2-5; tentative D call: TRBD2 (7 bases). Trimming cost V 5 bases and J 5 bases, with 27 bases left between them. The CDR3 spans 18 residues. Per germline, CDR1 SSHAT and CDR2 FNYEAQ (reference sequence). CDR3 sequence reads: CASSPSVPAPGGRETQYF. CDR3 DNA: TGTGCCAGCAGCCCTAGCGTCCCAGCGCCCGGGGGGCGGGAGACCCAGTACTTC.

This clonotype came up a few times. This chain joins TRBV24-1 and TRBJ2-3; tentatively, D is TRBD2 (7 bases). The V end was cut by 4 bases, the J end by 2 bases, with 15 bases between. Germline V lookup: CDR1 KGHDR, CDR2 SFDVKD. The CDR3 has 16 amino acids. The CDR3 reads CATSDPERGATDTQYF. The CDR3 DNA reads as TGTGCCACCAGTGACCCCGAACGGGGGGCCACAGATACGCAGTATTTT.

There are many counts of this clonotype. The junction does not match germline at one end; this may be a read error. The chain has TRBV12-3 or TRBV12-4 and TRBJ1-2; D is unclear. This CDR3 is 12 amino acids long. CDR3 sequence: CASSLVNYGYTF. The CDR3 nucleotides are TGTGCCAGCAGCTTAGTCAACTATGGCTACACCTTC.

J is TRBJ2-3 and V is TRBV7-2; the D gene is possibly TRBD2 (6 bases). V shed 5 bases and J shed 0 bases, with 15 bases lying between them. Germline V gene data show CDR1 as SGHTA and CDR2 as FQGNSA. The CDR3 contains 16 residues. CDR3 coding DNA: TGTGCCAGCAGCCCTTGGAGGGGCGGCAGCACAGATACGCAGTATTTT. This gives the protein CASSPWRGGSTDTQYF.

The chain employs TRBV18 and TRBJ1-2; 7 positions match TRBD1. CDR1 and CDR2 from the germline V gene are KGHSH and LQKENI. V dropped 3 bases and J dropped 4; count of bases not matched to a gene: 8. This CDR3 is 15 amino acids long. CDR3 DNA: TGTGCCAGCTCACCTTCTCGACAGGGAGGCTATGGCTACACCTTC. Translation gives CASSPSRQGGYGYTF.